This TCR beta chain derives from a study of blood T cell repertoires in COVID-19. Study background: Samples of COVID-19 (acute and convalescent) were obtained from the United States, Italy and Spain. The cDNA or gDNA used as material had been derived from T cells, B-cell-depleted T cells, or PBMCs.

In the original analysis: For nucleated cells, counts were estimated from reference gene primer amplification. Assay: immunoSEQ multiplex PCR; the TCRdb copy retains only in-frame clones and omits some. For V, J and clone size, that table is used; D and trimming come from the DNA. Of under 250,000 clones listed, about 82% were seen once; the top ten hold around an eighth. Unmatched junction bases numbered 5, after V lost 5 bases and J lost 5 bases. Germline V CDR1 and CDR2: KGHDR, SFDVKD. The CDR3 is 14 amino acids. The receptor was derived from a man at least 80 years old with acute or convalescent COVID-19. Sequenced input: peripheral blood. The J gene is TRBJ2-1, the V gene TRBV24-1; 7 positions match TRBD1. CDR3 residues: CATSGTGVDNEQFF. As DNA, the CDR3 is TGTGCCACCAGTGGTACAGGGGTTGACAATGAGCAGTTCTTC.